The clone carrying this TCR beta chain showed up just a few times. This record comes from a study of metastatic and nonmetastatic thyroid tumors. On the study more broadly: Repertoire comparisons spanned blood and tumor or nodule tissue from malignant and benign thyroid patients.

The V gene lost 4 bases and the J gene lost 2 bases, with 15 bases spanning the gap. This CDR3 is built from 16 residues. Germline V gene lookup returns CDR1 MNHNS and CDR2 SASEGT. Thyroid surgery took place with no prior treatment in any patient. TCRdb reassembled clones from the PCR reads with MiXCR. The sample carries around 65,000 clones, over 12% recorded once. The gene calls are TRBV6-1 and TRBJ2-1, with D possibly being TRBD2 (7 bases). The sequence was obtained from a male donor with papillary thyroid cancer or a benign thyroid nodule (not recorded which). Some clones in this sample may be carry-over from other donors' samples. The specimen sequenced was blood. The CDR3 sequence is CASSVEGGGPYNEQFF. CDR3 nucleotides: TGTGCCAGCAGTGTCGAGGGGGGAGGGCCCTACAATGAGCAGTTCTTC.